This record concerns one T cell receptor beta chain sequence. Its antigen is undetermined. Mouse gene names and germline throughout. The sequence runs out 1 residue before the end of the CDR3; the remainder is reconstructed from the germline J gene. This entry comes from a study of tissue T cells after allogeneic stem cell transplantation. Losses at the gene ends were 4 bases for V and 7 bases for J; bases not matched to a gene: 8. The germline gives CDR1 SGHLS, CDR2 HYDKME. This CDR3 contains 13 residues. Produced via immunoSEQ multiplex PCR; TCRdb's table is partial and in-frame only. The sample yields roughly 45,000 clones, roughly 75% seen once. General observations from the study: Motif-based clustering found tissue-specific repertoire signatures shared across patients, though few clones were shared. The patient cohort was small and clinically heterogeneous, with limited sampling depth. TCR repertoires tracked anatomic similarity, regardless of disease or transplant status.

The rearrangement links TRBV12-2 to TRBJ2-7, with 8 bases identical to TRBD1. Sequenced material: sorted cells pooled from one or two spleens. The TCR originated in a pool of C57BL/6 mice in good health. CDR3 DNA (partial): TGTGCCAGCTCCCAGACAGGGGTGGGGGAACAGTAC. Translation gives CASSQTGVGEQY. The entire CDR3 sequence reads CASSQTGVGEQYF.